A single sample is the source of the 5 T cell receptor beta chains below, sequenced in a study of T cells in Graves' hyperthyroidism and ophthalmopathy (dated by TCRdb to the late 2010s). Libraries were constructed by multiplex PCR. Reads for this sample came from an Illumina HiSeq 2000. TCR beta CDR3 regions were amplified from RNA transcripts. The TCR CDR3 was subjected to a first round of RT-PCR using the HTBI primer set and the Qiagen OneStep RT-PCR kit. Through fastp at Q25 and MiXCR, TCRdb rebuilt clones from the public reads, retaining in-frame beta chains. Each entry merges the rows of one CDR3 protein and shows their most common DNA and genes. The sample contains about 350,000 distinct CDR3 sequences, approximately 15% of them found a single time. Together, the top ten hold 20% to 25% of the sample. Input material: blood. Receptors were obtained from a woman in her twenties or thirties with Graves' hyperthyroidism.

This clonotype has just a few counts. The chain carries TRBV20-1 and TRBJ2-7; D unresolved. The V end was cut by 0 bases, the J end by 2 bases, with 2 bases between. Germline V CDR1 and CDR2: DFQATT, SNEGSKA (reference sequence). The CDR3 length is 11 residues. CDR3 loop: CSARETYEQYF. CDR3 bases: TGCAGTGCTAGAGAAACCTACGAGCAGTACTTC.

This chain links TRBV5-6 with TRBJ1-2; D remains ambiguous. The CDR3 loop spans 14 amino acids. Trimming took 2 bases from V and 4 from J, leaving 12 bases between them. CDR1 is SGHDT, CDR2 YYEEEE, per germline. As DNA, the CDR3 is TGTGCCAGCAGCTTAAACGGGAGGACCTATGGCTACACCTTC. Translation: CASSLNGRTYGYTF.

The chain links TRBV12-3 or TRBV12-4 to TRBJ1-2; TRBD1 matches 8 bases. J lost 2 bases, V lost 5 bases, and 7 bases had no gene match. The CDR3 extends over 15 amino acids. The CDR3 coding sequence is TGTGCCAGCAGTCCGACCCGACAGGGGAACTATGGCTACACCTTC. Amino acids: CASSPTRQGNYGYTF.

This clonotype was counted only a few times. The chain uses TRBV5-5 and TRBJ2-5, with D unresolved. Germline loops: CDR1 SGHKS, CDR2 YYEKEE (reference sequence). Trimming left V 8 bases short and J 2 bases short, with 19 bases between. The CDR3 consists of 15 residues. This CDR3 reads CASTRAFTAQETQYF. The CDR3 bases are TGTGCCAGTACCCGGGCGTTTACAGCACAAGAGACCCAGTACTTC.

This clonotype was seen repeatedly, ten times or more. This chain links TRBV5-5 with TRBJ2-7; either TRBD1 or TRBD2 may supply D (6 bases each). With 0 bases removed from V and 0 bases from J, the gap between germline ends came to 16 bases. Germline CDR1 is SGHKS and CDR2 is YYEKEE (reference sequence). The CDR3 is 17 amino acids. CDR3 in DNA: TGTGCCAGCAGCTTGGCCGGGGGCGTTTTGAGCTCCTACGAGCAGTACTTC. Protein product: CASSLAGGVLSSYEQYF.